The following is a TCR beta chain sequence with its context. Antigen: not known. Study-level findings and limits: The larger cohort examined one V-J beta rearrangement, not whole repertoires. Greatest tumor Treg TCR overlap was with tumor naive CD4+ cells.

Full-length variable regions came from constant-region reverse primers plus semi-nested Nested Universal Primer A PCR. TCRdb analysed the 5' RACE reads with MiXCR anew, one entry per CDR3 protein. Of 6,500 to 7,000 distinct CDR3 sequences in the sample, 45% to 65% are singletons; the top ten hold approximately 3%. This CDR3 is 17 amino acids long. Deletions cut 4 bases from V and 0 bases from J, with 16 bases between. Germline V gene sequence: CDR1 SGDLS, CDR2 YYNGEE. The source of this sequence is a female donor with breast cancer. This chain joins TRBV9 and TRBJ2-2; D is tentatively TRBD1 or TRBD2 (5 bases each). The material sequenced was naive CD4+ T cells sorted from a lymph node. Subset specified: naive CD4+ T cells, CD4+CD45RA+CD25-. The CDR3 bases are TGTGCCAGCAGCTCTCGACGGGGCAGATCGAACACCGGGGAGCTGTTTTTT. Protein sequence: CASSSRRGRSNTGELFF.